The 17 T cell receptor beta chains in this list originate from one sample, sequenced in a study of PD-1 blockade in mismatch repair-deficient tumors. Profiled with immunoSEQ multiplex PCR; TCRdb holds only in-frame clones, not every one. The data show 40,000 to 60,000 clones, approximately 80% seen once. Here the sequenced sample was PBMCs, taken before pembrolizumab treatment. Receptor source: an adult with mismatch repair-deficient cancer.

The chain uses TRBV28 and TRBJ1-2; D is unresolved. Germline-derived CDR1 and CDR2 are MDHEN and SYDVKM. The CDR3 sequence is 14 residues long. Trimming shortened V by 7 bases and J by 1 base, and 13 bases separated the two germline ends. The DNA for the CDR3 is TGTGCCAGCACTACGGGAAACCTTAACTATGGCTACACCTTC. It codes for CASTTGNLNYGYTF.

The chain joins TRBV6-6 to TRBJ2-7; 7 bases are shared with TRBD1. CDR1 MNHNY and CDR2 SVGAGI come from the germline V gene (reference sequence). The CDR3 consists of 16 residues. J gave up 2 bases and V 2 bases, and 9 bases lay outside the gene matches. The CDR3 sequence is CASSYPRTGLPYEQYF. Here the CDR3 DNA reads TGTGCCAGCAGTTACCCAAGGACAGGCCTCCCCTACGAGCAGTACTTC.

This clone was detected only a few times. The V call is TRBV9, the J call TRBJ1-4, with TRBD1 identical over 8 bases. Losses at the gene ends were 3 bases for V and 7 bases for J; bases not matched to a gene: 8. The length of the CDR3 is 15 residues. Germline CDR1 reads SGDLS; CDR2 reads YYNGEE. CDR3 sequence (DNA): TGTGCCAGCAGCGCCGGACAGGGCTGGGGTGAAAAACTGTTTTTT. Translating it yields CASSAGQGWGEKLFF.

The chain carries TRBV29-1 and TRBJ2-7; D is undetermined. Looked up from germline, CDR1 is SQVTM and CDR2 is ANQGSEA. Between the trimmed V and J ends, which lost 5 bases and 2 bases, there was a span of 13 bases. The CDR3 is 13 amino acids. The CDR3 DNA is TGCAGCGTTTTAAAGGACGGGCCCTACGAGCAGTACTTC. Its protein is CSVLKDGPYEQYF.

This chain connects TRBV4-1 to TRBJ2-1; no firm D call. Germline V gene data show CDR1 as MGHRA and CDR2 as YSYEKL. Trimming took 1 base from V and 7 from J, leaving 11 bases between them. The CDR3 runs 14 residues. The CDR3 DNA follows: TGCGCCAGCAGCCAAGTAGAAGCGCATAATGAGCAGTTCTTC. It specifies CASSQVEAHNEQFF.

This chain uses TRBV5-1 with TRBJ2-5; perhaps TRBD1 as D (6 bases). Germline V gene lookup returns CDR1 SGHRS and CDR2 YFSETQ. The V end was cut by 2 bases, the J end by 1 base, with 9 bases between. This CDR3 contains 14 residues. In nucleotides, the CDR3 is TGCGCCAGCAGCTTTACAGGGATCCAAGAGACCCAGTACTTC. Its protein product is CASSFTGIQETQYF.

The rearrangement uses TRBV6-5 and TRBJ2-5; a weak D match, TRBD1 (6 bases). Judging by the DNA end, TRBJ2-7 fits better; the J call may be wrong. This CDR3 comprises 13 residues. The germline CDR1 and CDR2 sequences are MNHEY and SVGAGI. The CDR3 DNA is TGTGCCAGCAGTAATACAGGGATCCACGAGCAGTACTTC. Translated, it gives CASSNTGIHEQYF.

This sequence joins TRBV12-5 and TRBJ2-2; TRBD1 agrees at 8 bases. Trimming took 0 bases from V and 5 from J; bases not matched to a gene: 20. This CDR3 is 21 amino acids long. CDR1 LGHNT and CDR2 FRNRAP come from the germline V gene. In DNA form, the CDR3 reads TGTGCTAGTGGTTTGGTATGGGGTGTGGCAGGGGGCCCCGAGGGGACCGGGGAGCTGTTTTTT. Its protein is CASGLVWGVAGGPEGTGELFF.

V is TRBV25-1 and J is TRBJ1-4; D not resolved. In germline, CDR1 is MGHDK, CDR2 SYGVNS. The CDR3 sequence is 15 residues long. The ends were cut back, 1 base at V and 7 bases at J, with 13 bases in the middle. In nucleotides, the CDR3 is TGTGCCAGCAGTGAATGGGGAGGAGGACCTGAAAAACTGTTTTTT. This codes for CASSEWGGGPEKLFF.

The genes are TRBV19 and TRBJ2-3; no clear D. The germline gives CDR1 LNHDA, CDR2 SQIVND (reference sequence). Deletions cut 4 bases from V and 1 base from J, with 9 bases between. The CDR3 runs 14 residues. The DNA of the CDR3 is TGTGCCAGTAGTACACTTAGAGGCACAGATACGCAGTATTTT. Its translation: CASSTLRGTDTQYF.

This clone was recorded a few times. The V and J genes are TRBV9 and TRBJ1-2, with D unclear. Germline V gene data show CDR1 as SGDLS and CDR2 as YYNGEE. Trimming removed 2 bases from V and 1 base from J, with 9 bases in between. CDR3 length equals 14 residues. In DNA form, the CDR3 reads TGTGCCAGCAGCGTGGACTGGGGTAACTATGGCTACACCTTC. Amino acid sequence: CASSVDWGNYGYTF.

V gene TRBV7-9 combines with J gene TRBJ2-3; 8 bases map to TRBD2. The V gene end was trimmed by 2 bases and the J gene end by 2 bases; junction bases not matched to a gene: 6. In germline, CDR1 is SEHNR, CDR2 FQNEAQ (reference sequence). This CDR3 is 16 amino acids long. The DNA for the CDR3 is TGTGCCAGCAGCTTACTCACGGGACTAGTCACAGATACGCAGTATTTT. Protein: CASSLLTGLVTDTQYF.

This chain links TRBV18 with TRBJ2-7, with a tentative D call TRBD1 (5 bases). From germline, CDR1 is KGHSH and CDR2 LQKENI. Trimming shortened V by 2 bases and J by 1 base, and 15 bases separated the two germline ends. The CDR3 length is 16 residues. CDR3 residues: CASSPYLGRASYEQYF. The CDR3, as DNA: TGTGCCAGCTCACCATATCTCGGCAGGGCGTCCTACGAGCAGTACTTC.

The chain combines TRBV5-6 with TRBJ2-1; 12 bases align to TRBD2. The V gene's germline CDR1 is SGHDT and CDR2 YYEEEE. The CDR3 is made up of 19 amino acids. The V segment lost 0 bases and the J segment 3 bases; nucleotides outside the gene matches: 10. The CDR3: CASSLALLAGGMGYNEQFF. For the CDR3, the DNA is TGTGCCAGCAGCTTGGCCCTACTAGCGGGAGGAATGGGCTACAATGAGCAGTTCTTC.

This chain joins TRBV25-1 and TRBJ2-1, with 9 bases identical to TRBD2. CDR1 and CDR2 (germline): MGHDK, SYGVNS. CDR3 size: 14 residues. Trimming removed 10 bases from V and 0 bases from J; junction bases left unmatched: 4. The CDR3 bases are TGTGCCACCATGACTAGCGGCTCCTACAATGAGCAGTTCTTC. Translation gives CATMTSGSYNEQFF.

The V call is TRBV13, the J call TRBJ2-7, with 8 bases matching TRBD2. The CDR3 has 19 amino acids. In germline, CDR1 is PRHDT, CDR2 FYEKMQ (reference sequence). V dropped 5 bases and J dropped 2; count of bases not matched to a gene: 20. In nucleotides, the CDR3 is TGTGCCAGCAGCCCCCCCACAGCGGGAGTATCGTATGGGACCTACGAGCAGTACTTC. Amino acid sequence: CASSPPTAGVSYGTYEQYF.

The CDR3 bases are TGTGCCAGCAGCTTAGATGGCCGCGGGGGACGCACTGAAGCTTTCTTT. It encodes CASSLDGRGGRTEAFF. The chain employs TRBV11-3 and TRBJ1-1; D is possibly TRBD1 (5 bases). This CDR3 has 16 amino acids. The germline gives CDR1 SGHNT, CDR2 YENEEA. V dropped 0 bases and J dropped 4 bases, with 15 bases sitting between them.